These T cell receptor beta chains were read from a single sample in a study of blood T cell repertoires in COVID-19. Some clones are missing from TCRdb's copy, which holds only in-frame ones; the method was immunoSEQ multiplex PCR. The sample yields about 280,000 clones, approximately 88% seen once. Sequences were obtained from PBMCs or T cells enriched from blood (not recorded which). Receptor source: a woman in her thirties who had recovered from COVID-19. CDR3s include the opening cysteine and the closing phenylalanine or tryptophan. Each record gives: J gene, V gene, clone size, D gene, CDR3 protein, CDR3 DNA. D genes are given only for firm matches. Expanded clones get a size class; other rows say once, few or many, or leave the size out.

TRBJ2-5,TRBV5-4,NA,NA,CASSLPYQETQYF,TGTGCCAGCAGCTTGCCGTACCAAGAGACCCAGTACTTC
TRBJ1-2,TRBV3-1/TRBV3-2,NA,TRBD1,CASSHYTAGTGYGYTF,TGTGCCAGCAGCCATTACACTGCCGGGACAGGGTACGGCTACACCTTC
TRBJ1-1,TRBV11-3,once,NA,CASSLGLGGTEAFF,TGTGCCAGCAGCTTAGGTTTAGGGGGCACTGAAGCTTTCTTT
TRBJ2-2,TRBV29-1,NA,TRBD1,CSVATGTGTGELFF,TGCAGCGTCGCGACCGGGACAGGGACCGGGGAGCTGTTTTTT
TRBJ2-1,TRBV30,NA,TRBD2,CAWIPGLVRNEQFF,TGTGCCTGGATTCCAGGACTAGTAAGGAATGAGCAGTTCTTC
TRBJ1-5,TRBV12-5,once,NA,CASGLVQWGRYSNQPQHF,TGTGCTAGTGGTTTGGTACAGTGGGGGCGTTATAGCAATCAGCCCCAGCATTTT
TRBJ2-7,TRBV7-8,NA,NA,CASSVDRGNQEAGGKYEQYF,TGTGCCAGCAGCGTGGACAGGGGGAATCAAGAAGCGGGAGGAAAGTACGAGCAGTACTTC
TRBJ1-6,TRBV18,NA,NA,CASSFSPQGNSPLHF,TGTGCCAGCTCATTTTCCCCCCAGGGTAATTCACCCCTCCACTTT
TRBJ2-3,TRBV6-5,NA,NA,CASITPFVPDTQYF,TGTGCCAGCATCACTCCCTTCGTCCCAGATACGCAGTATTTT
TRBJ2-5,TRBV5-1,NA,NA,CASRETRETQYF,TGCGCCAGCAGAGAGACCAGGGAGACCCAGTACTTC
TRBJ2-5,TRBV15,NA,TRBD2,CATTRDYHNQETQYF,TGTGCCACAACAAGGGACTATCATAACCAAGAGACCCAGTACTTC
TRBJ2-7,TRBV7-9,NA,NA,CASQGSLISYEQYF,TGTGCCAGCCAGGGCAGCCTTATCTCCTACGAGCAGTACTTC
TRBJ1-6,TRBV7-9,few,NA,CASSLQAGGASPLHF,TGTGCCAGCAGCTTACAAGCGGGGGGAGCGTCACCCCTCCACTTT
TRBJ2-3,TRBV9,NA,TRBD2,CASSAGLLITDTQYF,TGTGCCAGCAGCGCGGGACTACTTATCACAGATACGCAGTATTTT
TRBJ2-1,TRBV27,NA,NA,CASSLSKNEQFF,TGTGCCAGCAGTTTATCCAAAAATGAGCAGTTCTTC
TRBJ1-6,TRBV9,few,NA,CASSLDDGTPLHF,TGTGCCAGCAGCCTCGATGACGGGACACCCCTCCACTTT
TRBJ1-4,TRBV27,NA,NA,CASSYTRLREKLFF,TGTGCCAGCAGTTACACTCGACTTAGAGAAAAACTGTTTTTT
TRBJ2-6,TRBV28,NA,NA,CASSRTGVWYRSGANVLTF,TGTGCCAGCAGCAGAACCGGGGTATGGTACCGCTCTGGGGCCAACGTCCTGACTTTC
TRBJ2-1,TRBV2,few,TRBD2,CASSEAPLFLAASYNEQFF,TGTGCCAGCAGTGAAGCCCCACTATTCCTAGCGGCCTCCTACAATGAGCAGTTCTTC
TRBJ1-1,TRBV28,NA,NA,CASRPGQNTEAFF,TGTGCCAGCAGGCCGGGACAGAACACTGAAGCTTTCTTT
TRBJ2-7,TRBV7-9,NA,NA,CASSLSRVTYEQYF,TGTGCCAGCAGCCTATCCAGGGTAACCTACGAGCAGTACTTC
TRBJ2-6,TRBV9,NA,NA,CASSVDRDSGANVLTF,TGTGCCAGCAGCGTAGACAGGGACTCTGGGGCCAACGTCCTGACTTTC
TRBJ1-1,TRBV7-9,NA,NA,CASSLRWRTEAFF,TGTGCCAGCAGCTTAAGGTGGAGGACTGAAGCTTTCTTT
TRBJ2-1,TRBV5-4,NA,NA,CASSFRAEGGEQFF,TGTGCCAGCAGCTTTCGAGCGGAAGGGGGTGAGCAGTTCTTC
TRBJ1-6,TRBV5-6,NA,TRBD1,CASSLTGDPNYNSPLHF,TGTGCCAGCAGCTTGACAGGGGACCCCAACTATAATTCACCCCTCCACTTT
TRBJ1-3,TRBV15,NA,TRBD1,CATSRSGGFGNTIYF,TGTGCCACCAGCAGATCAGGGGGATTCGGCAACACCATATATTTT
TRBJ1-2,TRBV11-1,NA,TRBD1,CASSLLGQGYGYTF,TGTGCCAGCAGCTTATTAGGACAGGGCTATGGCTACACCTTC
TRBJ1-2,TRBV27,NA,NA,CASSWGAGGYGYTF,TGTGCCAGCAGTTGGGGGGCGGGGGGCTATGGCTACACCTTC
TRBJ2-3,TRBV27,once,TRBD2,CASSLRFATTGARGTSGPTDTQYF,TGTGCCAGCAGTTTAAGGTTTGCCACCACCGGGGCTAGGGGGACTAGCGGCCCCACAGATACGCAGTATTTT
TRBJ2-1,TRBV5-6,NA,NA,CASSAAGGSYNEQFF,TGTGCCAGCTCGGCCGCCGGGGGCTCCTACAATGAGCAGTTCTTC
TRBJ1-2,TRBV3-1/TRBV3-2,NA,NA,CASSQGGQNYGYTF,TGTGCCAGCAGCCAAGGTGGTCAGAACTATGGCTACACCTTC